Presented here are 15 T cell receptor beta chains from one specimen sequenced in a study of T cells after yellow fever vaccination. TCRdb fed the 5' RACE reads into MiXCR, producing one record per CDR3 protein. Here the sample spans about 160,000 distinct CDR3 sequences, 6% to 7.5% being singletons. Sequenced here: CD4+ T cells sorted from PBMCs, sampled 5 to 6 days after the first yellow fever vaccination. The receptors stem from a young man who received the YFV17D yellow fever vaccine.

This clonotype was counted ten times or more. This chain links TRBV12-3 or TRBV12-4 with TRBJ1-6; 7 bases are a match to TRBD1. The CDR3 spans 14 residues. The V segment lost 6 bases and the J segment 6 bases; nucleotides outside the gene matches: 5. CDR3 in DNA: TGTGCCAGCAGGGTAGACAGGGTTAATTCACCCCTCCACTTT. Translation gives CASRVDRVNSPLHF.

There are a few counts of this clonotype. The chain joins TRBV4-1 to TRBJ1-2, with D possibly being TRBD1 (5 bases). Trimming pared 1 base from V and 2 bases from J, leaving 23 bases between. This CDR3 comprises 19 residues. Germline CDR1 MGHRA, CDR2 YSYEKL. CDR3 region: CASSQVRSRRGRGNYGYTF. DNA for the CDR3: TGCGCCAGCAGCCAAGTACGTTCTAGGAGGGGAAGAGGGAACTATGGCTACACCTTC.

This clonotype was detected ten times or more. The rearrangement joins TRBV11-1 to TRBJ2-1; D unclear. The CDR3 covers 19 residues. Germline V lookup: CDR1 SGHAT, CDR2 FQDESV (reference sequence). V lost 1 base and J lost 1, with 20 bases in between. The CDR3 is CASSLGVLWHLVSYNEQFF. CDR3 nucleotide sequence: TGTGCCAGCAGCTTAGGGGTTCTTTGGCACCTCGTATCCTACAATGAGCAGTTCTTC.

This clonotype was counted at least ten times. The chain recombines TRBV7-9 with TRBJ2-2; tentatively, D is TRBD1 or TRBD2 (6 bases each). Germline assignment: CDR1 SEHNR and CDR2 FQNEAQ (reference sequence). This CDR3 spans 17 amino acids. V was cut by 4 bases and J by 3 bases, with 18 bases left in between. This CDR3 is CASSSRGVSEDTGELFF. The CDR3 region has the DNA TGTGCCAGCAGCTCGAGGGGGGTGAGCGAAGACACCGGGGAGCTGTTTTTT.

Points on this clonotype: This may stem from a read error, because a much larger clone lies one nucleotide away. The V and J genes are TRBV3-1 and TRBJ2-7, with D tentatively TRBD1 or TRBD2 (5 bases each). This CDR3 contains 15 residues. Germline CDR1 is LGHDT and CDR2 is YNNKEL (reference sequence). CDR3 bases: TGTGCCAGCTGCCAAGATACGGGGCTCGGCTACGAGCAGTACTTC. Residues: CASCQDTGLGYEQYF.

This rearrangement joins TRBV5-1 to TRBJ1-1, with D uncertain. V lost 0 bases to trimming and J lost 3 bases, with 9 bases between them. The germline V gene has CDR1 SGHRS and CDR2 YFSETQ. The CDR3 loop spans 14 amino acids. In DNA, the CDR3 is TGCGCCAGCAGCTTGGAACGGGGAGACACTGAAGCTTTCTTT. Its protein product is CASSLERGDTEAFF. The whole variable domain, filled in from reference TRBV5-1 and TRBJ1-1, reads KAGVTQTPRYLIKTRGQQVTLSCSPISGHRSVSWYQQTPGQGLQFLFEYFSETQRNKGNFPGRFSGRQFSNSRSEMNVSTLELGDSALYLCASSLERGDTEAFFGQGTRLTVV.

The chain carries TRBV6-2 or TRBV6-3 and TRBJ2-7; possibly TRBD1 for D (6 bases). The germline V and J ends were trimmed by 5 bases and 2 bases, with 13 bases remaining between them. The CDR3 loop spans 14 amino acids. The V gene's germline CDR1 is MNHEY and CDR2 SVGEGT. CDR3 sequence: CASSPDRNAYEQYV. Here the CDR3 DNA reads TGTGCCAGCAGTCCCGACAGGAATGCCTACGAGCAGTACGTC.

This clonotype was recorded a few times. The chain has TRBV5-4 and TRBJ1-2; D unclear. Trimming shortened V by 3 bases and J by 3 bases, and 12 bases separated the two germline ends. Germline V CDR1 and CDR2: SGHNT, YYREEE (reference sequence). CDR3 length: 14 residues. In DNA form, the CDR3 reads TGTGCCAGCAGCTCCCCGGCCGGGGACTATGGCTACACCTTC. Residues: CASSSPAGDYGYTF.

This clonotype was recorded at least ten times. J is TRBJ2-7 and V is TRBV5-1, with a tentative D call TRBD1 (6 bases). This CDR3 is built from 15 residues. The V gene lost 4 bases and the J gene lost 5 bases, with 19 bases spanning the gap. Germline V lookup: CDR1 SGHRS, CDR2 YFSETQ. CDR3 sequence reads: CASSPLQGTFDEQYF. CDR3 coding DNA: TGCGCCAGCAGCCCGCTCCAGGGGACATTTGACGAGCAGTACTTC.

The rearrangement uses TRBV14 and TRBJ1-4, with D perhaps matching TRBD1 (6 bases). CDR3 length: 14 residues. CDR1 and CDR2 from the germline V gene are SGHDN and FVKESK. Trimming took off 2 bases at V and 8 bases at J, with 12 bases between the two ends. The CDR3 reads CASSQFLGQEKLFF. CDR3 in DNA: TGTGCCAGCAGCCAATTCCTAGGACAGGAAAAACTGTTTTTT.

V gene TRBV5-1 combines with J gene TRBJ2-1; TRBD2 might be the D (6 bases). From germline, CDR1 is SGHRS and CDR2 YFSETQ. Trimming removed 4 bases at V and 2 bases at J, with 16 bases between. The CDR3 sequence is 16 residues long. CDR3 protein: CASSMGVRGTYNEQFF. The CDR3 coding sequence is TGCGCCAGCAGCATGGGGGTCCGGGGGACCTACAATGAGCAGTTCTTC.

At least ten counts were recorded for this clonotype. The CDR3, as DNA: TGTGCCAGAAGGGACAGGAATCAGCCCCAGCATTTT. As protein: CARRDRNQPQHF. The gene calls are TRBV6-2 or TRBV6-3 and TRBJ1-5, with 8 nucleotides matching TRBD1. There are 12 residues in the CDR3. Germline CDR1 and CDR2: MNHEY and SVGEGT. The J segment lost 4 bases and the V segment lost 9 bases, leaving 2 bases of the junction unmatched.

Many counts were recorded for this clonotype. The rearrangement uses TRBV3-1 and TRBJ1-1, with D perhaps TRBD1 (5 bases). CDR1 is LGHDT, CDR2 YNNKEL, per germline (reference sequence). This CDR3 is built from 17 residues. V was trimmed by 0 bases and J by 2 bases, leaving 16 bases between them. DNA for the CDR3: TGTGCCAGCAGCCAAGATTCGGTCTTTAGGGGAAACACTGAAGCTTTCTTT. Translated, it gives CASSQDSVFRGNTEAFF.

The chain employs TRBV7-2 and TRBJ1-5; D gene uncertain. The CDR3 consists of 14 residues. CDR1 SGHTA and CDR2 FQGNSA come from the germline V gene. V was trimmed by 4 bases and J by 0 bases, leaving 7 bases between them. CDR3 amino acids: CASSSRSSNQPQHF. DNA of the CDR3: TGTGCCAGCAGCTCACGAAGTAGCAATCAGCCCCAGCATTTT. The whole variable domain, remainder taken from reference TRBV7-2 and TRBJ1-5, is GAGVSQSPSNKVTEKGKDVELRCDPISGHTALYWYRQSLGQGLEFLIYFQGNSAPDKSGLPSDRFSAERTGGSVSTLTIQRTQQEDSAVYLCASSSRSSNQPQHFGDGTRLSIL.

The rearrangement joins TRBV20-1 to TRBJ1-1; D may be TRBD1 (6 bases). Trimming took off 2 bases at V and 5 bases at J, with 15 bases between the two ends. Germline V gene data show CDR1 as DFQATT and CDR2 as SNEGSKA (reference sequence). The length of the CDR3 is 14 residues. For the CDR3, the DNA is TGCAGTGCTAGACCCCCGGGGGCAAGGACTGAAGCTTTCTTT. This codes for CSARPPGARTEAFF.